This TCR beta chain was documented in a study of cytomegalovirus exposure and HLA in healthy donors. The PCR made use of 60 Vbeta and 13 Jbeta primers. Repertoires were generated with immunoSEQ multiplex PCR, while TCRdb's copy carries only in-frame clones and drops some. This table has approximately 240,000 clones, just under 85% appearing once. This CDR3 is built from 12 residues. V lost 5 bases and J lost 10, with 11 bases in between. Germline-derived CDR1 and CDR2 are KGHSH and LQKENI. This receptor was identified in a woman aged 40 to 55 in good health and CMV-seronegative. The sample consisted of PBMCs. This rearrangement joins TRBV18 to TRBJ1-4; a possible D gene is TRBD1 (6 bases). The CDR3 DNA sequence: TGTGCCAGCTCAACCCCCAGGGGAAAACTGTTTTTT. This gives the protein CASSTPRGKLFF.